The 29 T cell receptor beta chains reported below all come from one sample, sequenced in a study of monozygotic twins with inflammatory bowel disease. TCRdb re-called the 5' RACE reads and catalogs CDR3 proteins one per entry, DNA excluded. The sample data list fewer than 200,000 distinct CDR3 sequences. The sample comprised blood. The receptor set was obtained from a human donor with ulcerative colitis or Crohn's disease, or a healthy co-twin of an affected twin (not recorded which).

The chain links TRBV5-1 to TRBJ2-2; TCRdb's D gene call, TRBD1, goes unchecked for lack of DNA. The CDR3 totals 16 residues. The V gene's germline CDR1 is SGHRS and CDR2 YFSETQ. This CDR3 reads CASSVSGQGAVGELFF.

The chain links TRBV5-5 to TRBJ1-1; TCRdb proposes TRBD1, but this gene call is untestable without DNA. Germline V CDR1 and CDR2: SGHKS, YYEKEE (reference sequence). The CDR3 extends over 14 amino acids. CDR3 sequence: CASSLSGVNTEAFF.

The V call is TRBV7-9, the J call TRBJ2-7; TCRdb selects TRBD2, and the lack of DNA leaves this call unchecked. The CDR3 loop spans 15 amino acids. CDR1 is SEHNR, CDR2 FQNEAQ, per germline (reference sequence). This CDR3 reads CASSLRSGLGYEQYF.

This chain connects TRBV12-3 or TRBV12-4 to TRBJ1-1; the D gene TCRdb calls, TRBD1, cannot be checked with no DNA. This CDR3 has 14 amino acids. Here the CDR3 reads CASSLGQGMTEAFF.

This chain's CDR3 is CASSLARKRSTDTQYF. The chain recombines TRBV5-6 with TRBJ2-3. The CDR3 totals 16 residues. Germline V gene data show CDR1 as SGHDT and CDR2 as YYEEEE.

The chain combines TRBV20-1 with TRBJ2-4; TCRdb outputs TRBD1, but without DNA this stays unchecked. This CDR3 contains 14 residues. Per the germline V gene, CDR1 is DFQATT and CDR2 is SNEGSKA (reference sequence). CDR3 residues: CSAGGGTGKNIQYF.

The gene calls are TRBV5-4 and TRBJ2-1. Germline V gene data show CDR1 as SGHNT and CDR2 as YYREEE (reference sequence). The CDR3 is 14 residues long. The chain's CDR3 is CASSLSGRNNEQFF.

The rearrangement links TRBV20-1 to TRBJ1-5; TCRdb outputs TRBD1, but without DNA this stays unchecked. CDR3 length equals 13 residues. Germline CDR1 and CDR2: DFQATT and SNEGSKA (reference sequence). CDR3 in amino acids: CSALGQKNQPQHF.

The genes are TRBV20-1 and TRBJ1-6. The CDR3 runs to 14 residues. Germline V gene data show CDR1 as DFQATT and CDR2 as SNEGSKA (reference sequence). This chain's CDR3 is CSVSGSSYNSPLHF.

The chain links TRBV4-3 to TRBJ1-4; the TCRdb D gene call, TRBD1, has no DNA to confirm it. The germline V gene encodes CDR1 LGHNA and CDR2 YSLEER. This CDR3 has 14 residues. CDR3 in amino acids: CASSQDPRRLRLFF.

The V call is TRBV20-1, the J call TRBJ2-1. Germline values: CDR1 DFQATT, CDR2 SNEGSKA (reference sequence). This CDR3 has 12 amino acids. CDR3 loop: CSASGGVDEQFF.

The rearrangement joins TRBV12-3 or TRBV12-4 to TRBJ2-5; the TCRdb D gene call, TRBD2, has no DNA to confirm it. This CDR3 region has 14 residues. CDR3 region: CASSFGLAGVSQYF.

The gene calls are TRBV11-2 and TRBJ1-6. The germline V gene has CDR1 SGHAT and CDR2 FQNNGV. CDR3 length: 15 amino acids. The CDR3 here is CASSLEQPYNSPLHF.

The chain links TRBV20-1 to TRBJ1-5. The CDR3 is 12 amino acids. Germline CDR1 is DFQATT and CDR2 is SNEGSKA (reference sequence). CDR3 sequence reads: CSARRTNQPQHF.

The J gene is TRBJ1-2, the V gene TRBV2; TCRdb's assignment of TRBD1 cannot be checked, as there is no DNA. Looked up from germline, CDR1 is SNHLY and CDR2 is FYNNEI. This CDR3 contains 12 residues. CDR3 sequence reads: CASRQGPHGYTF. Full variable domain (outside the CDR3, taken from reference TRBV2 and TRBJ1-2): EPEVTQTPSHQVTQMGQEVILRCVPISNHLYFYWYRQILGQKVEFLVSFYNNEISEKSEIFDDQFSVERPDGSNFTLKIRSTKLEDSAMYFCASRQGPHGYTFGSGTRLTVV.

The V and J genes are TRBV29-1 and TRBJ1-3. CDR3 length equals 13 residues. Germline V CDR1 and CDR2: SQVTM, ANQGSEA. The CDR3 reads CSVDHRPGNTIYF.

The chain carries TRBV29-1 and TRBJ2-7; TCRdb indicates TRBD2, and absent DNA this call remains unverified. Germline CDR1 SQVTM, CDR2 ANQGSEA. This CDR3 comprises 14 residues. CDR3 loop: CSALDRSKLYEQYF.

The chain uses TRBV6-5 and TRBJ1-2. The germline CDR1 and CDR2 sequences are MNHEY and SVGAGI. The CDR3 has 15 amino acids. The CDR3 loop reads CASSYSSPVSYGYTF.

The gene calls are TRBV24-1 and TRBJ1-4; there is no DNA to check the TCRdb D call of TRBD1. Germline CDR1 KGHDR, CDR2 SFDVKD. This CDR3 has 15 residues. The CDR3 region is CATSDPGQGNEKLFF.

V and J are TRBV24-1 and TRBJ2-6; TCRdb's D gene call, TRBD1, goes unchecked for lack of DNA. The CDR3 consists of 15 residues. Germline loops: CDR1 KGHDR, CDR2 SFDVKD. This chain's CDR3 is CATSPTGLGANVLTF.

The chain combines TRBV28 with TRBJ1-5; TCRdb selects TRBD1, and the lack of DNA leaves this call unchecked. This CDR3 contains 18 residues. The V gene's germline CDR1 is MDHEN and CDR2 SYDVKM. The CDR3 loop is CASTLLGGDVSGNQPQHF.

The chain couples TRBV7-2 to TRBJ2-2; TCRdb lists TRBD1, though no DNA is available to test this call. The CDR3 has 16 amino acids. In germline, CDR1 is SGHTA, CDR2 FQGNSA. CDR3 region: CASSLDAQGNTGELFF. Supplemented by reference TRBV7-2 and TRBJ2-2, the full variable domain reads GAGVSQSPSNKVTEKGKDVELRCDPISGHTALYWYRQSLGQGLEFLIYFQGNSAPDKSGLPSDRFSAERTGGSVSTLTIQRTQQEDSAVYLCASSLDAQGNTGELFFGEGSRLTVL.

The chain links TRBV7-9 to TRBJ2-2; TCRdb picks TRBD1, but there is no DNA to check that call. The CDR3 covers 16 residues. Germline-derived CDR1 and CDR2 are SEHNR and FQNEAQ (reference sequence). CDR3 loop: CASSLDGGWDTGELFF.

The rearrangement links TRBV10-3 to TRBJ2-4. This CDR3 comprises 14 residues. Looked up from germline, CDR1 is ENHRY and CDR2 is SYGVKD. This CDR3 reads CAISEDGSKNIQYF.

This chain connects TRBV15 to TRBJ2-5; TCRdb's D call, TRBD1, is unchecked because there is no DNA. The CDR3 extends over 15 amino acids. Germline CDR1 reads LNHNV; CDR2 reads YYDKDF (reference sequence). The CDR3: CATGTGTHAEETQYF. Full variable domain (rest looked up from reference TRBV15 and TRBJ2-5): DAMVIQNPRYQVTQFGKPVTLSCSQTLNHNVMYWYQQKSSQAPKLLFHYYDKDFNNEADTPDNFQSRRPNTSFCFLDIRSPGLGDTAMYLCATGTGTHAEETQYFGPGTRLLVL.

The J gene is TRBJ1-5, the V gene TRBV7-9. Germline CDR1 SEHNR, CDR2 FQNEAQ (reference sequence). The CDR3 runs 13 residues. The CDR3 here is CASSFDSGLSQHF.

This CDR3 is CASSPNGGLGDLSDYEQYF. J is TRBJ2-7 and V is TRBV4-3; TCRdb's D call, TRBD1, is unchecked because there is no DNA. There are 19 residues in the CDR3. Germline V CDR1 and CDR2: LGHNA, YSLEER.

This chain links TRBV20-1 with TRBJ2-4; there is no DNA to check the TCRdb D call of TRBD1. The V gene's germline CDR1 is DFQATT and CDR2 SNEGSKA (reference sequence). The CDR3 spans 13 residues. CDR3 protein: CSATRGAKNIQYF.

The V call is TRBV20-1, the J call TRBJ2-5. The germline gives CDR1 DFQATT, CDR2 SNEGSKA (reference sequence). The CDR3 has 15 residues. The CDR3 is CSARESTSGQETQYF.